The rows below give T cell receptor beta chains drawn from one sample of a study of blood T cell repertoires in COVID-19. Data came from immunoSEQ multiplex PCR; TCRdb stores just in-frame clones and leaves some out. The data contain about 250,000 clones, about 91% of them singletons. Sequencing was performed on peripheral blood. These receptor sequences come from a man aged 80 or over with acute or convalescent COVID-19. The CDR3 runs from the conserved cysteine through the conserved F or W. A D gene is named only where the DNA matches it firmly. Not every row has a clone size; where given, it reads once, few, many or a size class.

D gene	V gene	clone size	J gene	CDR3 DNA	CDR3 protein
-	TRBV19	-	TRBJ2-2	TGTGCCAGTAGTCGGCTTTCAGGGTCGAACACCGGGGAGCTGTTTTTT	CASSRLSGSNTGELFF
TRBD1	TRBV7-2	-	TRBJ2-1	TGTGCCAGCAGCCCTAGGACAGGAGCTAACAATGAGCAGTTCTTC	CASSPRTGANNEQFF
TRBD2	TRBV11-2	-	TRBJ2-1	TGTGCCAGCAACCCTAGCGGGAGGGCCATCATTGAGCAGTTCTTC	CASNPSGRAIIEQFF
TRBD2	TRBV6-4	-	TRBJ2-1	TGTGCCAGCAGTGACTCGGCGCGGGGGGGATACAATGAGCAGTTCTTC	CASSDSARGGYNEQFF
TRBD1	TRBV2	-	TRBJ2-7	TGTGCCAGCAGCACAGGGGGCCGAAACTACGAGCAGTACTTC	CASSTGGRNYEQYF
TRBD1	TRBV7-3	-	TRBJ2-7	TGTGCCAGCAGCTTAGGGGACAGGGTTAGCGAGCAGTACTTC	CASSLGDRVSEQYF
-	TRBV7-2	-	TRBJ2-7	TGTGCCAGCAGACGGGACACGAGCTCCTACGAGCAGTACTTC	CASRRDTSSYEQYF
-	TRBV19	-	TRBJ2-4	TGTGCCACCCGGGTGATCGGAAAAAACATTCAGTACTTC	CATRVIGKNIQYF
-	TRBV21-1	-	TRBJ2-1	TGTGCCAGCAGCAAGAGGGACAGGGCCTCGGGGGGCTCCTACAATGAGCAGTTCTTC	CASSKRDRASGGSYNEQFF
TRBD1	TRBV3-1/TRBV3-2	-	TRBJ1-2	TGTGCCAGCAGCCGGGGGAGCGACAGGGTACATGGCTACACCTTC	CASSRGSDRVHGYTF
-	TRBV19	-	TRBJ1-2	TGTGCCAGTAGTATGCGGGATTATGGCTACACCTTC	CASSMRDYGYTF
TRBD1	TRBV29-1	-	TRBJ2-3	TGCAGCGTCTCCGGGACAGGGGGAGATACGCAGTATTTT	CSVSGTGGDTQYF
TRBD2	TRBV7-2	-	TRBJ2-1	TGTGCCAGCAGCCGGACTAGCGGGACCTCCTACAATGAGCAGTTCTTC	CASSRTSGTSYNEQFF
TRBD2	TRBV4-1	-	TRBJ2-2	TGCGCCAGCAGCCAAGGGAGCGGGATAAACACCGGGGAGCTGTTTTTT	CASSQGSGINTGELFF
TRBD2	TRBV3-1/TRBV3-2	-	TRBJ2-7	TGTGCCAGCAGCCGGACTAGCGGGCGCTACGAGCAGTACTTC	CASSRTSGRYEQYF
-	TRBV14	-	TRBJ1-1	TGTGCCAGCAGCCAAGGGGGGCCGACCGGAGCTTTCTTT	CASSQGGPTGAFF
TRBD1	TRBV19	-	TRBJ1-4	TGTGCCAGTTCTTCAGGGGGGAATGAAAAACTGTTTTTT	CASSSGGNEKLFF
-	TRBV7-2	-	TRBJ1-6	TGTGCCAGCAGCTCAATCAGGGTGGGTAATTCACCCCTCCACTTT	CASSSIRVGNSPLHF
-	TRBV29-1	-	TRBJ2-1	TGCAGCGTTGAAGGGACAGTCCGTTTCTACAATGAGCAGTTCTTC	CSVEGTVRFYNEQFF
-	TRBV6-2/TRBV6-3	-	TRBJ1-2	TGTGCCAGCAGTGGGGGCGCGCCCTTCGGCTACACCTTC	CASSGGAPFGYTF
TRBD1	TRBV6-2/TRBV6-3	-	TRBJ1-1	TGTGCCAGCAGCCCGGGACAGGGGAACACTGAAGCTTTCTTT	CASSPGQGNTEAFF
-	TRBV5-8	once	TRBJ2-5	TGTGCCAGCAGCTTGGGGGACATCCGAGAGGCCCAGTACTTC	CASSLGDIREAQYF
-	TRBV4-3	-	TRBJ1-2	TGCGCCAGCAGCCAAGTTAGTCGGTCTCTCTATGGCTACACCTTC	CASSQVSRSLYGYTF
-	TRBV7-2	-	TRBJ2-7	TGTGCCAGCAGCTCCCCAGGGCCTTTCTACGAGCAGTACTTC	CASSSPGPFYEQYF
-	TRBV6-2/TRBV6-3	-	TRBJ2-7	TGTGCCAGCAGTTACTCGAGTCGGGCTAGCGCAGACAAGCAGTACTTC	CASSYSSRASADKQYF
-	TRBV6-2/TRBV6-3	-	TRBJ1-5	TGTGCCAGCAGTTACTCGGTAGGGGTTCAGCCCCAGCATTTT	CASSYSVGVQPQHF
TRBD2	TRBV4-1	once	TRBJ2-1	TGCGCCAGCAGCCTTCACGTAGCGGGAGGGCGCTACAATGAGCAGTTCTTC	CASSLHVAGGRYNEQFF
-	TRBV18	-	TRBJ1-1	TGTGCCAGCTCACCAGGGAGGGGGGAGACTGAAGCTTTCTTT	CASSPGRGETEAFF
TRBD1	TRBV19	-	TRBJ2-1	TGTGCCAGTAGTACGGCCGACAGGGGGGCACGGGTTGAGCAGTTCTTC	CASSTADRGARVEQFF
-	TRBV14	-	TRBJ2-2	TGTGCCAGCAGCCAAGATATCCAGCCTAGTGCCGGGGAGCTGTTTTTT	CASSQDIQPSAGELFF
-	TRBV4-1	-	TRBJ1-2	TGCGCCAGCAGCCAAGACCCAGGAGGGGCCTATGGCTACACCTTC	CASSQDPGGAYGYTF
-	TRBV6-5	-	TRBJ2-5	TGTGCCAGCCGCGGGGACCAAGAGACCCAGTACTTC	CASRGDQETQYF
TRBD1	TRBV10-3	-	TRBJ1-2	TGTGCCATGCAATCTACAGGGGGCTATGGCTACACCTTC	CAMQSTGGYGYTF
TRBD1	TRBV9	-	TRBJ1-1	TGTGCCAGCAGCGTAGGCGGGACAGGGGAAGCTTTCTTT	CASSVGGTGEAFF
-	TRBV11-2	-	TRBJ2-5	TGTGCCAGCAGCTTAGAAGGGGTCTCCCGGGAGACCCAGTACTTC	CASSLEGVSRETQYF
-	TRBV6-5	-	TRBJ1-1	TGTGCCAGCAGTTACTCGAGCAGGGATAATGAAGCTTTCTTT	CASSYSSRDNEAFF
-	TRBV7-3	-	TRBJ2-1	TGTGCCAGCAGCCCCACAATAGCCGGGATCAATGAGCAGTTCTTC	CASSPTIAGINEQFF
-	TRBV6-5	-	TRBJ1-6	TGTGCCAGCATCGGACAGTTCTCCTATAATTCACCCCTCCACTTT	CASIGQFSYNSPLHF
TRBD1	TRBV18	-	TRBJ2-5	TGTGCCAGCTCACCCTTGGACAGGGGGGCCGAGGTGGCCCAGTACTTC	CASSPLDRGAEVAQYF
TRBD2	TRBV7-3	-	TRBJ2-2	TGTGCCAGCAGCTTAAATCCGCGGGGGACCGGGGAGCTGTTTTTT	CASSLNPRGTGELFF
-	TRBV5-1	-	TRBJ1-3	TGCGCCAGCAGCCTTGACAGCGGAAACACCATATATTTT	CASSLDSGNTIYF
TRBD1	TRBV18	-	TRBJ2-7	TGTGCCAGCTCCCCACAGGGGGATTACGAGCAGTACTTC	CASSPQGDYEQYF
TRBD2	TRBV19	-	TRBJ2-3	TGTGCCAGTAGTAGCGGGAGAACGACAGATACGCAGTATTTT	CASSSGRTTDTQYF
TRBD2	TRBV4-3	-	TRBJ2-4	TGCGCCAGCAGCCAAGATACGGCGGGAGGGCCCAAAAACATTCAGTACTTC	CASSQDTAGGPKNIQYF
-	TRBV25-1	-	TRBJ2-5	TGTGCCAGCAGTGAACCCGCGAAAGAGACCCAGTACTTC	CASSEPAKETQYF
TRBD1	TRBV18	-	TRBJ1-3	TGTGCCAGCTCACCAACCGGGACAGGGCCTGGAAACACCATATATTTT	CASSPTGTGPGNTIYF
-	TRBV7-9	-	TRBJ2-3	TGTGCCAGCAGCTTGTTGGCCGGGACTCTTCCCTCCTCGCAGTATTTT	CASSLLAGTLPSSQYF